Below, 3 T cell receptor beta chains from the same sample are listed, as sequenced in a study of CD8+CD57+ T cells in acquired aplastic anemia. Genomic DNA constituted the template upon which TCR beta VDJ and CDR3 profiling was performed. TCRdb re-called the reads through MiXCR, storing one row per CDR3 protein. This table has 450,000 to 550,000 distinct CDR3 sequences, roughly a third appearing once. An expansion of CD8+CD57+ cells by flow cytometry had been shown in patients chosen for sequencing. The sequencing input was sorted CD4+, CD8+, or CD8+CD57+ T cells (not recorded which) from PBMCs. The origin of the receptors is a human donor with aplastic anemia.

This clonotype has ten or more counts. This chain joins TRBV20-1 and TRBJ1-2; TRBD1 matches 11 bases. The CDR3 loop spans 15 amino acids. Germline CDR1 reads DFQATT; CDR2 reads SNEGSKA (reference sequence). With V trimmed by 5 bases and J by 2 bases, 7 bases remained unmatched. The CDR3 DNA is TGCAGTGCTCAAACTTGGGACAGGGGGAACTATGGCTACACCTTC. This sequence encodes CSAQTWDRGNYGYTF.

This clonotype was recorded a few times. V and J are TRBV2 and TRBJ1-5, with 8 nucleotides matching TRBD1. V gave up 5 bases and J gave up 6 bases; unmatched junction bases: 6. Germline loops: CDR1 SNHLY, CDR2 FYNNEI. The CDR3 contains 14 residues. The CDR3 bases are TGTGCCAGCAGTTACGGGACAGGTCTTCAGCCCCAGCATTTT. This translates into CASSYGTGLQPQHF.

This clonotype was detected ten times or more. The chain couples TRBV19 to TRBJ1-2; perhaps TRBD1 as D (5 bases). The germline V and J ends were trimmed by 9 bases and 8 bases, with 10 bases remaining between them. Germline-derived CDR1 and CDR2 are LNHDA and SQIVND (reference sequence). The CDR3 covers 10 residues. The CDR3 sequence: CASRDVGYTF. The CDR3 region has the DNA TGTGCCAGCCGGGACGTAGGCTACACCTTC.